This T cell receptor (beta chain) was obtained from a study of beta chain features in type 1 diabetes. The CDR3 is made up of 16 amino acids. Germline V gene lookup returns CDR1 LGHNA and CDR2 YNFKEQ. Trimming removed 4 bases from V and 3 bases from J; junction bases left unmatched: 6. This clone was detected only a few times. The antigen remains unidentified. Study-wide points: Type 1 diabetes patients had moderately but significantly shorter TCRB CDR3s in all four CD4+ subsets. There was a possibility that cDNA sequencing over-represented cells with high TCR expression.

Since all of the isolated RNA was reverse transcribed, expressed TCRB transcripts were what got sequenced. The study sequenced naive, central memory and regulatory T cell samples to an average of about 3.57 million reads. This table comes from immunoSEQ multiplex PCR, and its TCRdb copy is limited to in-frame clones, with some not included. The repertoire holds 240,000 or so clones, with just over 20% as singletons. Specimen: naive CD4+ T cells from blood. The receptor's source is a middle-aged woman with type 1 diabetes. The chain has TRBV4-2 and TRBJ2-3; TRBD2 matches 11 bases. CDR3: CASSRVLAGVTDTQYF. CDR3 coding DNA: TGTGCCAGCAGCCGTGTACTAGCGGGGGTTACAGATACGCAGTATTTT.